The rows below give T cell receptor beta chains drawn from one sample of a study of control samples from healthy donors and cancer patients. Sequencing was performed with immunoSEQ multiplex PCR; in TCRdb, only in-frame clones are kept and a portion is missing. This table holds 150,000 or so clones, 85% to 90% found once. The sequencing input was blood. Every receptor here comes from a man aged 25-45 years in good health. The CDR3 runs from the conserved cysteine through the conserved F or W. D genes are given only for firm matches. The size of a clone is reported for some rows only, either as once, few or many, or as a class for expanded clones.

>-|TRBD1|TRBV2|TRBJ2-5
CASRPGTGEETQYF
TGTGCCAGCAGACCCGGGACAGGTGAAGAGACCCAGTACTTC
>-|-|TRBV19|TRBJ2-2
CASSWGDTGELFF
TGTGCCAGTTCTTGGGGGGATACCGGGGAGCTGTTTTTT
>-|-|TRBV10-3|TRBJ1-5
CAISELEDQPQHF
TGTGCCATCAGTGAGCTGGAGGATCAGCCCCAGCATTTT
>-|-|TRBV2|TRBJ2-2
CASSEQWNSNTGELFF
TGTGCCAGCAGTGAACAGTGGAACTCAAACACCGGGGAGCTGTTTTTT
>-|-|TRBV9|TRBJ1-6
CASSSSELPLHF
TGTGCCAGCAGCTCTTCGGAATTACCCCTCCACTTT
>-|-|TRBV6-4|TRBJ2-7
CASPPSNSYEQYF
TGTGCCAGCCCGCCAAGTAACAGCTACGAGCAGTACTTC
>-|-|TRBV4-1|TRBJ2-7
CASSFSGPEEQYF
TGCGCCAGCAGCTTCAGCGGGCCGGAAGAGCAGTACTTC
>-|-|TRBV15|TRBJ2-7
CATSRRGYSYEQYF
TGTGCCACCAGCAGAAGAGGTTACTCCTACGAGCAGTACTTC
>-|-|TRBV4-3|TRBJ1-2
CASSHEAGTFGGYTF
TGCGCCAGCAGCCATGAAGCCGGGACTTTTGGCGGCTACACCTTC
>-|-|TRBV28|TRBJ1-5
CASSLIQTPSNQPQHF
TGTGCCAGCAGTTTAATCCAGACCCCTAGCAATCAGCCCCAGCATTTT
>-|TRBD2|TRBV7-6|TRBJ2-7
CASSPGTSGTPHEQYF
TGTGCCAGCAGCCCCGGGACTAGCGGGACCCCTCACGAGCAGTACTTC
>-|-|TRBV5-1|TRBJ1-2
CASSLEVGRYGYTF
TGCGCCAGCAGCTTGGAAGTGGGGCGGTATGGCTACACCTTC
>-|TRBD2|TRBV5-8|TRBJ2-7
CASSFIAGVTYEQYF
TGTGCCAGCAGCTTTATAGCGGGAGTAACCTACGAGCAGTACTTC
>-|-|TRBV4-1|TRBJ1-1
CASSRDSWNTEAFF
TGCGCCAGCAGTAGGGATAGCTGGAACACTGAAGCTTTCTTT
>-|-|TRBV4-1|TRBJ2-1
CASSQDTSSGNEQFF
TGCGCCAGCAGCCAAGATACTAGCAGCGGCAATGAGCAGTTCTTC
>once|-|TRBV18|TRBJ1-1
CASSPDTTEAFF
TGTGCCAGCTCACCAGACACGACTGAAGCTTTCTTT
>-|-|TRBV6-5|TRBJ1-1
CASSYQMNTEAFF
TGTGCCAGCAGTTATCAGATGAACACTGAAGCTTTCTTT
>-|TRBD2|TRBV5-1|TRBJ2-1
CASSPSGGLAGYNEQFF
TGCGCCAGCAGTCCTTCGGGAGGACTAGCGGGGTACAATGAGCAGTTCTTC
>-|-|TRBV4-1|TRBJ2-7
CASSQDEAPALREQYF
TGCGCCAGCAGCCAAGATGAAGCTCCCGCGTTGAGGGAGCAGTACTTC
>once|TRBD2|TRBV11-2|TRBJ2-7
CASSLEAGGPSYEQYF
TGTGCCAGCAGCTTGGAGGCGGGAGGGCCCTCCTACGAGCAGTACTTC
>-|TRBD1|TRBV9|TRBJ2-7
CASSVGGQGAYEQYF
TGTGCCAGCAGCGTAGGGGGACAGGGGGCCTACGAGCAGTACTTC
>once|-|TRBV29-1|TRBJ2-5
CSVAVETQYF
TGCAGCGTGGCCGTTGAGACCCAGTACTTC
>-|-|TRBV6-4|TRBJ1-5
CASSREVYQPQHF
TGTGCCAGCAGCAGGGAGGTCTATCAGCCCCAGCATTTT
>-|TRBD2|TRBV30|TRBJ2-1
CAWSGTSGAYNEQFF
TGTGCCTGGAGTGGGACTAGCGGAGCATACAATGAGCAGTTCTTC
>-|-|TRBV1|TRBJ2-3
CTSSPIPEPAPLASADTQYF
TGCACCAGCAGCCCCATACCCGAGCCCGCCCCGCTAGCATCGGCAGATACGCAGTATTTT
>-|-|TRBV7-2|TRBJ1-3
CASSSNPHSTGNTIYF
TGTGCCAGCAGCTCAAACCCGCATAGTACTGGAAACACCATATATTTT
>-|-|TRBV7-2|TRBJ1-5
CASSLAYRSRDQPQHF
TGTGCCAGCAGCTTAGCGTACAGGTCCAGGGATCAGCCCCAGCATTTT
>-|-|TRBV5-1|TRBJ1-1
CASSLQGLAEAFF
TGCGCCAGCAGCTTGCAGGGACTAGCTGAAGCTTTCTTT
>-|-|TRBV3-1/TRBV3-2|TRBJ2-2
CASSQVATLGSGELFF
TGTGCCAGCAGCCAAGTTGCGACTCTAGGGTCCGGGGAGCTGTTTTTT
>-|-|TRBV18|TRBJ1-6
CASSPNGQNSPLHF
TGTGCCAGCTCACCAAACGGACAGAATTCACCCCTCCACTTT
>-|-|TRBV6-5|TRBJ1-4
CASRPGGGEKLFF
TGTGCCAGCAGACCCGGGGGGGGAGAAAAACTGTTTTTT
>-|-|TRBV7-8|TRBJ1-1
CASSSRQSVNTEAFF
TGTGCCAGCAGCTCCCGACAGTCCGTGAACACTGAAGCTTTCTTT
>-|-|TRBV12-3/TRBV12-4|TRBJ1-2
CASSFGTWGYTF
TGTGCCAGCAGTTTCGGGACGTGGGGCTACACCTTC
>-|TRBD2|TRBV5-6|TRBJ2-7
CASSSSGGRGYEQYF
TGTGCCAGCAGCTCGTCGGGGGGGCGAGGCTACGAGCAGTACTTC
>-|-|TRBV11-2|TRBJ2-1
CASSLEAGSGQFF
TGTGCCAGCAGCTTAGAGGCTGGTTCGGGGCAGTTCTTC
>-|-|TRBV6-5|TRBJ2-3
CASSSSGITDTQYF
TGTGCCAGTTCCTCAAGTGGAATCACAGATACGCAGTATTTT
>-|-|TRBV27|TRBJ1-5
CASKIVYGATSNQPQHF
TGTGCCAGCAAAATAGTTTATGGGGCTACAAGCAATCAGCCCCAGCATTTT
>-|-|TRBV6-5|TRBJ1-4
CASSGSGERNEKLFF
TGTGCCAGCAGCGGCTCTGGGGAGAGGAATGAAAAACTGTTTTTT
>-|TRBD2|TRBV5-4|TRBJ2-1
CASSLWTSGNNEQFF
TGTGCCAGCAGCTTGTGGACTAGCGGGAACAATGAGCAGTTCTTC
>-|-|TRBV27|TRBJ2-2
CASSFRNTGELFF
TGTGCCAGCAGTTTCCGGAACACCGGGGAGCTGTTTTTT
>-|-|TRBV6-5|TRBJ1-6
CASSYSAGAEMRPLHF
TGTGCCAGCAGTTACTCGGCCGGTGCGGAGATGAGACCCCTCCACTTT
>-|-|TRBV5-6|TRBJ1-4
CASSLLQRNEKLFF
TGTGCCAGCAGCTTGTTGCAGCGTAATGAAAAACTGTTTTTT
>-|-|TRBV24-1|TRBJ2-3
CATSDWGRGGSTDTQYF
TGTGCCACCAGTGATTGGGGTAGGGGGGGCTCCACAGATACGCAGTATTTT
>-|-|TRBV15|TRBJ2-7
CATSRDYSYEQYF
TGTGCCACCAGCAGAGACTACTCCTACGAGCAGTACTTC
>once|-|TRBV6-5|TRBJ2-5
CASRIGTMRIQYF
TGTGCCAGCAGGATCGGGACGATGAGGATCCAGTACTTC
>once|TRBD1|TRBV5-1|TRBJ1-1
CASSLEGQGIEAFF
TGCGCCAGCAGCCTGGAGGGACAGGGGATTGAAGCTTTCTTT
>-|-|TRBV7-2|TRBJ2-7
CASSPGLNSYEQYF
TGTGCCAGCAGCCCGGGACTGAACTCCTACGAGCAGTACTTC
>-|-|TRBV4-2|TRBJ1-2
CASSPNTGSGYTF
TGTGCCAGCAGCCCGAATACAGGATCCGGCTACACCTTC
>-|TRBD1|TRBV18|TRBJ1-6
CASSPVSGQGAYNSPLHF
TGTGCCAGCTCACCGGTTTCGGGACAGGGGGCCTATAATTCACCCCTCCACTTT
>-|TRBD2|TRBV5-1|TRBJ2-3
CASSSAGGTDTQYF
TGCGCCAGCAGTTCAGCGGGGGGCACAGATACGCAGTATTTT
>-|-|TRBV28|TRBJ1-1
CATLEGANTEAFF
TGTGCCACCCTTGAGGGAGCGAACACTGAAGCTTTCTTT
>few|-|TRBV5-1|TRBJ1-6
CASSLSGTTPLHF
TGCGCCAGCAGCCTCTCCGGGACTACACCCCTCCACTTT
>-|-|TRBV6-2/TRBV6-3|TRBJ2-5
CASSYSSPPGTQYF
TGTGCCAGCAGTTACTCGAGTCCTCCCGGGACCCAGTACTTC